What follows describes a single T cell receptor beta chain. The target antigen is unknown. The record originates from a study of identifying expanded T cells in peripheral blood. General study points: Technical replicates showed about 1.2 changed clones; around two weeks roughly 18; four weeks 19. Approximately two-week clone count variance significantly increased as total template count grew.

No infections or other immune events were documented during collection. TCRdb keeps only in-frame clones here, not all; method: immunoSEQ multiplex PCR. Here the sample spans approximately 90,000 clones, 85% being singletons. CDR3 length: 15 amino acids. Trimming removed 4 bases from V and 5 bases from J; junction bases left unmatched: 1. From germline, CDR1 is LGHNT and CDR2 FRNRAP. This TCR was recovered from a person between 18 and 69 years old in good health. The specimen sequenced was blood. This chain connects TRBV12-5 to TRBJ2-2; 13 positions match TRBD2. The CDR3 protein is CASGWGLAGTGELFF. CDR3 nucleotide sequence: TGTGCTAGTGGTTGGGGACTAGCGGGGACCGGGGAGCTGTTTTTT.